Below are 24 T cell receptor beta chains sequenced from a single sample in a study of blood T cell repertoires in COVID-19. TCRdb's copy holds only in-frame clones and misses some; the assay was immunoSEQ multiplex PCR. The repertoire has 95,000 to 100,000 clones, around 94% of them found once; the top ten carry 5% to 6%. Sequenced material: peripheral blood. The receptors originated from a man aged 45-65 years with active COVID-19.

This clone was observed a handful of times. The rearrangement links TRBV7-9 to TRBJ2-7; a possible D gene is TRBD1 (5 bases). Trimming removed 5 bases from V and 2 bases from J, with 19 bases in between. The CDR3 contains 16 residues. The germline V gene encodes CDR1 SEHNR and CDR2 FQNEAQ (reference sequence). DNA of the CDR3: TGTGCCAGCAGCCCATCGGACACTCCAATAACCTACGAGCAGTACTTC. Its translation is CASSPSDTPITYEQYF.

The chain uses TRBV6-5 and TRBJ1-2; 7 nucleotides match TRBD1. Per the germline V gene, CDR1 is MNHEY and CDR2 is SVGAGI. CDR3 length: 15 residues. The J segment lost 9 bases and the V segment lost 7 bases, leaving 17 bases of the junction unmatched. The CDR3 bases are TGTGCCAGCACCCTAAACACAGGGGTCCAAATCAGCTACACCTTC. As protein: CASTLNTGVQISYTF.

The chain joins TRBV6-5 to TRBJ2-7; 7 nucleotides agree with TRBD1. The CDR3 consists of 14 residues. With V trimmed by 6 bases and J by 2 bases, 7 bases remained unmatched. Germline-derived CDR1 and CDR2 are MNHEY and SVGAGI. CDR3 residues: CASRDRDSPYEQYF. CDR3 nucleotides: TGTGCCAGCAGAGACCGGGACAGCCCCTACGAGCAGTACTTC.

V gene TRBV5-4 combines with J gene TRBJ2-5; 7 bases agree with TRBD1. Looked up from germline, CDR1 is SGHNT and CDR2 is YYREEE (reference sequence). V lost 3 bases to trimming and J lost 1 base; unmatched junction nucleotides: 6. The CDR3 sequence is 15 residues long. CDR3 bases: TGTGCCAGCAGCTCCAGGACAGGATTCCAAGAGACCCAGTACTTC. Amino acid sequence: CASSSRTGFQETQYF. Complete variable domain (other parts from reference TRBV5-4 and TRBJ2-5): ETGVTQSPTHLIKTRGQQVTLRCSSQSGHNTVSWYQQALGQGPQFIFQYYREEENGRGNFPPRFSGLQFPNYSSELNVNALELDDSALYLCASSSRTGFQETQYFGPGTRLLVL.

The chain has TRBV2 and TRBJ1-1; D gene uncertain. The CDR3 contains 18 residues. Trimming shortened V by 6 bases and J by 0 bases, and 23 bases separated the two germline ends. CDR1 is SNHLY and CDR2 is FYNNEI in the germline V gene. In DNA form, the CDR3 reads TGTGCCAGCAGCCTTCTTCGACACTCGATGGGCATGAACACTGAAGCTTTCTTT. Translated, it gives CASSLLRHSMGMNTEAFF.

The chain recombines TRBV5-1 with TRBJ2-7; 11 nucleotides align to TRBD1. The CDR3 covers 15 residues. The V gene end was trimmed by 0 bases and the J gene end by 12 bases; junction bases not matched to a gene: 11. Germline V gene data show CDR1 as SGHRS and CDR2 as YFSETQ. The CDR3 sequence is CASSLEGQGGDGLYF. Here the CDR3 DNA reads TGCGCCAGCAGCTTGGAGGGACAGGGGGGAGACGGGTTGTACTTC.

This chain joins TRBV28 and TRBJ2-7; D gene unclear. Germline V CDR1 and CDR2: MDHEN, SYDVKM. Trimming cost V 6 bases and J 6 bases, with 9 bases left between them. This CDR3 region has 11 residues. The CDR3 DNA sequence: TGTGCCAGCAGCCCGTTCCTCGAGCAGTACTTC. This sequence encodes CASSPFLEQYF.

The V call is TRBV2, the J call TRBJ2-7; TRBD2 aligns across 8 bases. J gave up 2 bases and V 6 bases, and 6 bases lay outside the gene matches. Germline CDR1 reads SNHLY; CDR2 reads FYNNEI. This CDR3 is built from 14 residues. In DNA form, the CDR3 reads TGTGCCAGCAGGAGGCGGGGGGCCGCCTACGAGCAGTACTTC. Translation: CASRRRGAAYEQYF.

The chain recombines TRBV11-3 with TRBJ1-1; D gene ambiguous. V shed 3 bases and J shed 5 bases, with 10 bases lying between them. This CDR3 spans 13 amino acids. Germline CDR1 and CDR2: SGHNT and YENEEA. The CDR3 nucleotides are TGTGCCAGCAGCTTCAACCGGGGTACTGAAGCTTTCTTT. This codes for CASSFNRGTEAFF.

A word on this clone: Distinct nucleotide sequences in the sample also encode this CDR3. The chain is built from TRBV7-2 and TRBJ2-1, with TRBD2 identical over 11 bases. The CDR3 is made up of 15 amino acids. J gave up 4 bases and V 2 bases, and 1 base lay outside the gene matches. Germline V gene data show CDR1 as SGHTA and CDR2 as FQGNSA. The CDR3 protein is CASSLRTSGYNEQFF. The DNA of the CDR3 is TGTGCCAGCAGCTTAAGGACTAGCGGGTACAATGAGCAGTTCTTC.

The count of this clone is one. The CDR3 region is CASSQGDRNSPLHF. CDR3 nucleotides: TGTGCCAGCAGCCAAGGAGACAGAAATTCACCCCTCCACTTT. The rearrangement joins TRBV3-1 (or the pseudogene TRBV3-2) to TRBJ1-6; D perhaps matches TRBD1 (5 bases). Germline loops: CDR1 LGHDT, CDR2 YNNKEL (reference sequence). The V gene lost 1 base and the J gene lost 7 bases, with 8 bases spanning the gap. The CDR3 is 14 amino acids.

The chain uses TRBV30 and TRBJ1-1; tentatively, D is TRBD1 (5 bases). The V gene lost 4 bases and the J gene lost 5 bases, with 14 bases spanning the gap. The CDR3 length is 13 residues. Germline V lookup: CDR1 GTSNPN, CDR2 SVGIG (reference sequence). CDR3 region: CAWNQGGRTEAFF. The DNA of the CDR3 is TGTGCCTGGAATCAGGGAGGAAGGACTGAAGCTTTCTTT.

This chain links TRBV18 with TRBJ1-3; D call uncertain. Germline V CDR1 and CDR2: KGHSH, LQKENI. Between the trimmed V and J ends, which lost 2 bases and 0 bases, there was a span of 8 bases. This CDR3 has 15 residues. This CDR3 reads CASSPTAASGNTIYF. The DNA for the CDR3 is TGTGCCAGCTCACCAACGGCGGCCTCTGGAAACACCATATATTTT.

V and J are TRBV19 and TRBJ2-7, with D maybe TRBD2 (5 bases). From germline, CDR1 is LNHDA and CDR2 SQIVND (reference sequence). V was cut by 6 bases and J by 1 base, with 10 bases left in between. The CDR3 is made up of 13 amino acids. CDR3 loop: CASRDLLSYEQYF. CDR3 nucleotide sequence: TGTGCCAGTAGGGACTTGCTGTCCTACGAGCAGTACTTC.

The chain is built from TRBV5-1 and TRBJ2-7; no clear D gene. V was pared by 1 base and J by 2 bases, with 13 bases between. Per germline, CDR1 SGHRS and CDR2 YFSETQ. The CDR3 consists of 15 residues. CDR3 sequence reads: CASSLSGGTTYEQYF. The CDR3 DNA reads TGCGCCAGCAGCTTGAGTGGCGGTACAACCTACGAGCAGTACTTC.

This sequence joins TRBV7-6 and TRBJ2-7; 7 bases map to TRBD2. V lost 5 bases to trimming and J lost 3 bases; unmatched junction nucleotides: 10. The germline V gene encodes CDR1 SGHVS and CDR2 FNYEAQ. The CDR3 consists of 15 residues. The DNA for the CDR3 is TGTGCCAGCAGCGCCCTAGGCAGGGACTACTACGAGCAGTACTTC. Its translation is CASSALGRDYYEQYF.

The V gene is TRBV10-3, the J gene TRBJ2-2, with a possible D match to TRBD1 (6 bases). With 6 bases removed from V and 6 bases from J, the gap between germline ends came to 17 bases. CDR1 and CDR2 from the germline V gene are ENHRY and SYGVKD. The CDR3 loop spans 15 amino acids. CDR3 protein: CAISSTLTGSGELFF. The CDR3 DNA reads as TGTGCCATCAGCAGCACCCTTACAGGGTCCGGGGAGCTGTTTTTT.

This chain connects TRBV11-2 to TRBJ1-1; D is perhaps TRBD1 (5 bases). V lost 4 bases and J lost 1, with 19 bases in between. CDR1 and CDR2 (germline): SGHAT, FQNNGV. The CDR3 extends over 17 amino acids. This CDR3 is CASSSHPGLSKNTEAFF. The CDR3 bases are TGTGCCAGCAGCTCCCATCCGGGACTATCAAAGAACACTGAAGCTTTCTTT. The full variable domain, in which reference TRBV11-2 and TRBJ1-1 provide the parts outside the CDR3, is EAGVAQSPRYKIIEKRQSVAFWCNPISGHATLYWYQQILGQGPKLLIQFQNNGVVDDSQLPKDRFSAERLKGVDSTLKIQPAKLEDSAVYLCASSSHPGLSKNTEAFFGQGTRLTVV.

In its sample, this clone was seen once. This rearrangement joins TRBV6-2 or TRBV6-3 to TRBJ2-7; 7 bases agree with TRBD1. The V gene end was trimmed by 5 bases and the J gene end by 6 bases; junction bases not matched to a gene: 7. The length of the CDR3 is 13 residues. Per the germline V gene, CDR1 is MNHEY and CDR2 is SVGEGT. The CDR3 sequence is CASSTLQGREQYF. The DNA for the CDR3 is TGTGCCAGCAGTACCCTACAGGGGCGCGAGCAGTACTTC.

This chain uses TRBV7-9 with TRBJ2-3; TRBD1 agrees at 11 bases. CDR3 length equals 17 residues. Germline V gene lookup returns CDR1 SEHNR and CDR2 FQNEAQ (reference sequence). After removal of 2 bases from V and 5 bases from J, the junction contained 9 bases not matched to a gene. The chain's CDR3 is CASSLTGQGARGDTQYF. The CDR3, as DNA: TGTGCCAGCAGCTTAACCGGACAGGGGGCAAGGGGAGATACGCAGTATTTT.

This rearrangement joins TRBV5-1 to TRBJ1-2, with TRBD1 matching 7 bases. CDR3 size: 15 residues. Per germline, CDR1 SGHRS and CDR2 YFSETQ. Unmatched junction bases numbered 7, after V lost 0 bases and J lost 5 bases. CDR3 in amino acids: CASSLEEGARYGYTF. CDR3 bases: TGCGCCAGCAGCTTGGAGGAGGGGGCCAGGTATGGCTACACCTTC.

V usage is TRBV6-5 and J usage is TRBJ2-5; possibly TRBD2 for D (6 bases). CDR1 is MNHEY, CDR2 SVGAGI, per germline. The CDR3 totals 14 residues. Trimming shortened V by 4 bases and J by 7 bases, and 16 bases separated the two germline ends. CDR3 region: CASSSSVPGGTQYF. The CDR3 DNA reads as TGTGCCAGCAGTTCCTCGGTTCCCGGGGGGACCCAGTACTTC.

This CDR3 reads CASSPPRETQYF. Here the CDR3 DNA reads TGTGCCAGCTCACCGCCCCGGGAGACCCAGTACTTC. The gene calls are TRBV18 and TRBJ2-5; D is unclear. V dropped 3 bases and J dropped 5 bases, with 7 bases sitting between them. Germline values: CDR1 KGHSH, CDR2 LQKENI. The CDR3 spans 12 residues.

CDR3 in amino acids: CASRTTGLHTDTQYF. The CDR3 DNA reads as TGTGCCAGCAGGACGACGGGACTTCACACAGATACGCAGTATTTT. The chain has TRBV6-4 and TRBJ2-3, with D perhaps TRBD2 (6 bases). Trimming took 6 bases from V and 2 from J, leaving 15 bases between them. The germline CDR1 and CDR2 sequences are MRHNA and SNTAGT. The CDR3 is 15 residues long.